These 3 T cell receptor beta chains share one sample of origin, sequenced in a study of CD8+CD57+ T cells in acquired aplastic anemia. The TCR beta profiling, which covered VDJ combination and CDR3 sequence, was carried out using genomic DNA as the template. TCRdb reanalysed the reads using MiXCR and keeps one entry per CDR3 protein. The sample contains under 350,000 distinct CDR3 sequences, roughly 53% of which appear only once. By flow cytometry, patients selected for sequencing had shown an expansion of CD8+CD57+ cells. Sequenced input: sorted CD4+, CD8+, or CD8+CD57+ T cells (not recorded which) from PBMCs. All receptors come from a human donor with aplastic anemia.

The sample holds many counts of this clonotype. The chain couples TRBV24-1 to TRBJ2-1; D gene unclear. The germline V and J ends were trimmed by 1 base and 10 bases, with 10 bases remaining between them. Germline V lookup: CDR1 KGHDR, CDR2 SFDVKD. CDR3 length equals 13 residues. CDR3 coding DNA: TGTGCCACCAGTGATTTCAGCAGTAAAGAGCAGTTCTTC. This encodes CATSDFSSKEQFF.

This clonotype was seen a handful of times. The chain is built from TRBV15 and TRBJ1-2; no reliable D call. The CDR3 runs to 16 residues. Deletions cut 1 base from V and 7 bases from J, with 19 bases between. Germline V gene data show CDR1 as LNHNV and CDR2 as YYDKDF (reference sequence). The DNA of the CDR3 is TGTGCCACCAGCAGAGGAGGGAGCGCGAGGAGTTCTGGCTACACCTTC. This gives the protein CATSRGGSARSSGYTF.

This clonotype was counted a few times. This chain connects TRBV7-2 to TRBJ2-1; the D gene could be TRBD1 or TRBD2 (6 bases each). Per germline, CDR1 SGHTA and CDR2 FQGNSA. The CDR3 extends over 15 amino acids. Trimming removed 5 bases from V and 2 bases from J, with 13 bases in between. The CDR3 spells CASSPPGGAYNEQFF. The DNA of the CDR3 is TGTGCCAGCAGCCCCCCCGGGGGCGCCTACAATGAGCAGTTCTTC.